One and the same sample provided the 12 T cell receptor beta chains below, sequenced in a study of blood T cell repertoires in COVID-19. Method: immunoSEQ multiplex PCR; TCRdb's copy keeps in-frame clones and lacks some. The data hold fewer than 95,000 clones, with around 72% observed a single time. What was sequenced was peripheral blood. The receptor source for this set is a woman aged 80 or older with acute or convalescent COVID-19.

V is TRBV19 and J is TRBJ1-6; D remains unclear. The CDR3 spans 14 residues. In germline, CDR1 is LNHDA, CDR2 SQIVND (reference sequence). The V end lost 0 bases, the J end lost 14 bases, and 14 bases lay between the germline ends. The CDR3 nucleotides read TGTGCCAGTAGTATAGAAACGGAGTATAAGGCCCTCCACTTT. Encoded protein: CASSIETEYKALHF.

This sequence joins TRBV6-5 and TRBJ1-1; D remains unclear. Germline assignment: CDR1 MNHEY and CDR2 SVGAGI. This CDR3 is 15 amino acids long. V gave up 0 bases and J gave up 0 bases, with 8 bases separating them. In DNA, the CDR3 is TGTGCCAGCAGTTACTCGAACGGTATGAACACTGAAGCTTTCTTT. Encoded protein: CASSYSNGMNTEAFF.

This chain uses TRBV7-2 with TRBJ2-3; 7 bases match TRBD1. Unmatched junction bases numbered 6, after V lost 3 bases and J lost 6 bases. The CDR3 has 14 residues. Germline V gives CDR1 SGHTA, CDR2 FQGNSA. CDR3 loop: CASSLGQGEDTQYF. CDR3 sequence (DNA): TGTGCCAGCAGCTTGGGGCAGGGGGAGGATACGCAGTATTTT.

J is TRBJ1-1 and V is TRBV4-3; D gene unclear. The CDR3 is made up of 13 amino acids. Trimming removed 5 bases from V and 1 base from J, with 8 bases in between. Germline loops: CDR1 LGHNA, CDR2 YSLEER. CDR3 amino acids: CASSATENTEAFF. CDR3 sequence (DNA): TGCGCCAGCAGCGCTACAGAGAACACTGAAGCTTTCTTT.

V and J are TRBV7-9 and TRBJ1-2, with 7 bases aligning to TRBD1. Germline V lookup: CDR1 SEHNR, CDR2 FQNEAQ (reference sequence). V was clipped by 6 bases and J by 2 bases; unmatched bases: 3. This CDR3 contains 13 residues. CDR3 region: CASSVGQNYGYTF. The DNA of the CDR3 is TGTGCCAGCAGTGTGGGACAGAACTATGGCTACACCTTC.

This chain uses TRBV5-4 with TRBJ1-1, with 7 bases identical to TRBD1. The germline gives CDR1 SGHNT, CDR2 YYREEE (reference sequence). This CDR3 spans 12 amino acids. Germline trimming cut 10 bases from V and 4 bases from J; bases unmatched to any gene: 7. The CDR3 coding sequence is TGTGCCTCAAGCAACAGGGGCACTGAAGCTTTCTTT. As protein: CASSNRGTEAFF. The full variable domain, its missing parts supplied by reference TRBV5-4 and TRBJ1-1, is ETGVTQSPTHLIKTRGQQVTLRCSSQSGHNTVSWYQQALGQGPQFIFQYYREEENGRGNFPPRFSGLQFPNYSSELNVNALELDDSALYLCASSNRGTEAFFGQGTRLTVV.

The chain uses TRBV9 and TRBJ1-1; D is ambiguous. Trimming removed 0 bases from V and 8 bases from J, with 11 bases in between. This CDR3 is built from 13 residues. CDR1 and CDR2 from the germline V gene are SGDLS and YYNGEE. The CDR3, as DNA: TGTGCCAGCAGCGTAGCTCCTCGAGGAGAAGCTTTCTTT. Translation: CASSVAPRGEAFF.

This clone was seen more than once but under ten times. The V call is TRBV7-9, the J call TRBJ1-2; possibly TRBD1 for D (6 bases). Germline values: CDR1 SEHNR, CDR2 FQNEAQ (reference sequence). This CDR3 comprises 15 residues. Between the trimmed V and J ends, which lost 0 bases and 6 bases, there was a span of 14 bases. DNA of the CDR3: TGTGCCAGCAGCTTAGCGGGACACACACTCCATGGCTACACCTTC. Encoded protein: CASSLAGHTLHGYTF.

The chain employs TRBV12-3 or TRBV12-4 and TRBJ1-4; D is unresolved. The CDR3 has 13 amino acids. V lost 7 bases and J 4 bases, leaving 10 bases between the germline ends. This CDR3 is CASTLQNNEKLFF. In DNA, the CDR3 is TGTGCCAGCACTCTACAGAATAATGAAAAACTGTTTTTT.

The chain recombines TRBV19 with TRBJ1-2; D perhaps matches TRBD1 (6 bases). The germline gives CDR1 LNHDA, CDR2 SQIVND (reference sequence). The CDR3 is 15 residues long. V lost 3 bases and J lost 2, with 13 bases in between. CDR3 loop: CASSMSQGINYGYTF. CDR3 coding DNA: TGTGCCAGTAGTATGAGCCAGGGGATAAACTATGGCTACACCTTC.

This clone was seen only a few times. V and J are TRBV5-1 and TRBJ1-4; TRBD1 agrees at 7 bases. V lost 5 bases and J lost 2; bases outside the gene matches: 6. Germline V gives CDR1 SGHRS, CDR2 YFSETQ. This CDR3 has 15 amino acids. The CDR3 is CASRYAGGTNEKLFF. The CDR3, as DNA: TGCGCCAGCAGATATGCAGGGGGGACTAATGAAAAACTGTTTTTT.

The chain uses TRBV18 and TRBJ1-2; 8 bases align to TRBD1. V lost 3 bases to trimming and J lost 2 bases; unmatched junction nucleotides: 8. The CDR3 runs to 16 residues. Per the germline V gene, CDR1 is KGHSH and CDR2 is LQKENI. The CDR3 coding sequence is TGTGCCAGCTCACCGGGCGCAGGGGGCATAAACTATGGCTACACCTTC. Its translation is CASSPGAGGINYGYTF. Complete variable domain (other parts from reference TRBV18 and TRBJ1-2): NAGVMQNPRHLVRRRGQEARLRCSPMKGHSHVYWYRQLPEEGLKFMVYLQKENIIDESGMPKERFSAEFPKEGPSILRIQQVVRGDSAAYFCASSPGAGGINYGYTFGSGTRLTVV.